The 28 T cell receptor beta chains listed next were all sequenced from one sample in a study of PD-1 blockade in classical Hodgkin lymphoma. Time point: cycle 4 day 1 (C4D1), after less than seven weeks of nivolumab. Following autologous stem cell transplantation, relapse occurred in every patient, and exposure to brentuximab vedotin varied. Only in-frame clones appear in the TCRdb table, and some are missing; sequencing was by immunoSEQ multiplex PCR. The data hold tens of thousands of clones, with 90% observed a single time. This specimen consisted of peripheral blood mononuclear cells (PBMCs), obtained before the fourth cycle of nivolumab. These receptors were obtained from a human donor with classical Hodgkin lymphoma.

The V call is TRBV2, the J call TRBJ1-1; 7 nucleotides agree with TRBD1. The CDR3 totals 13 residues. V was pared by 0 bases and J by 5 bases, with 0 bases of the junction left unmatched. Per germline, CDR1 SNHLY and CDR2 FYNNEI. CDR3 coding DNA: TGTGCCAGCAGTGAAGCCAGGGGGACTGAAGCTTTCTTT. Translating gives CASSEARGTEAFF.

The chain carries TRBV4-2 and TRBJ1-5; tentatively, D is TRBD1 (5 bases). This CDR3 is 14 amino acids long. V lost 5 bases, J lost 3 bases, and 11 bases lay in between. From germline, CDR1 is LGHNA and CDR2 YNFKEQ. Here the CDR3 DNA reads TGTGCCAGCAGCTCGGTGGGGCCCAATCAGCCCCAGCATTTT. Translation gives CASSSVGPNQPQHF.

The rearrangement uses TRBV28 and TRBJ2-3; TRBD2 is a possible D gene (5 bases). V lost 6 bases to trimming and J lost 0 bases, with 10 bases between them. Germline loops: CDR1 MDHEN, CDR2 SYDVKM. The CDR3 has 14 amino acids. CDR3 nucleotides: TGTGCCAGCAGGAGGGAAGGGAGCACAGATACGCAGTATTTT. This sequence encodes CASRREGSTDTQYF.

Details on this clone: Germline is not matched at one junction end, which may reflect a read error. This chain links TRBV7-9 with TRBJ2-7; D possibly corresponds to TRBD2 (7 bases). The germline CDR1 and CDR2 sequences are SEHNR and FQNEAQ (reference sequence). The CDR3 is 16 amino acids. CDR3 nucleotide sequence: TGCGCCAGCAGCCACGCCCTGGGGGGGGGCTCAACAGAGCAGTACTTC. Its protein is CASSHALGGGSTEQYF.

The chain has TRBV30 and TRBJ2-5, with a tentative D call TRBD2 (6 bases). Trimming removed 1 base from V and 5 bases from J, with 11 bases in between. The germline CDR1 and CDR2 sequences are GTSNPN and SVGIG (reference sequence). This CDR3 contains 13 residues. CDR3 residues: CAWSGELAETQYF. As DNA, the CDR3 is TGTGCCTGGAGTGGGGAGCTAGCGGAGACCCAGTACTTC.

This chain joins TRBV5-6 and TRBJ2-5; perhaps TRBD1 as D (6 bases). The CDR3 has 14 residues. Trimming removed 4 bases at V and 7 bases at J, with 17 bases between. The germline V gene encodes CDR1 SGHDT and CDR2 YYEEEE. The CDR3 spells CASSRPGEERTQYF. For the CDR3, the DNA is TGTGCCAGCAGCAGACCAGGGGAAGAGCGGACCCAGTACTTC.

This clone has just a few counts. This rearrangement joins TRBV5-6 to TRBJ1-2; tentative D call: TRBD1 (5 bases). The CDR3 contains 14 residues. The germline V and J ends were trimmed by 0 bases and 4 bases, with 10 bases remaining between them. CDR1 is SGHDT, CDR2 YYEEEE, per germline. The CDR3 DNA reads TGTGCCAGCAGCTTGGGAGGGCAGGGCTATGGCTACACCTTC. It translates to CASSLGGQGYGYTF.

Notes on this clone: One junction end disagrees with the germline gene, perhaps due to a read error. The chain is built from TRBV18 and TRBJ1-2; D perhaps matches TRBD1 (5 bases). Germline CDR1 KGHSH, CDR2 LQKENI. The CDR3 totals 14 residues. CDR3 DNA: TGTGCCAGCCCACCACTGGGGACGGAATATGGCTACACCTTC. It is translated as CASPPLGTEYGYTF.

The chain's CDR3 is CASRYRDRGLDTQYF. The CDR3 bases are TGTGCCAGCAGATACCGGGACAGGGGGTTAGATACGCAGTATTTT. V and J are TRBV27 and TRBJ2-3, with 11 bases fitting TRBD1. The J segment lost 5 bases and the V segment lost 6 bases, leaving 7 bases of the junction unmatched. The CDR3 has 15 amino acids. Germline V CDR1 and CDR2: MNHEY, SMNVEV (reference sequence).

The gene calls are TRBV7-9 and TRBJ2-7, with 8 bases identical to TRBD2. Germline V gene lookup returns CDR1 SEHNR and CDR2 FQNEAQ (reference sequence). The CDR3 runs to 15 residues. Losses at the gene ends were 5 bases for V and 6 bases for J; bases not matched to a gene: 12. CDR3 region: CASSPPRGGLGEQYF. In DNA form, the CDR3 reads TGTGCCAGCAGCCCCCCACGGGGGGGCCTAGGCGAGCAGTACTTC.

CDR3 loop: CASSLVGSIQGGYTF. Here the CDR3 DNA reads TGTGCCAGCAGCTTAGTAGGGTCGATTCAAGGAGGCTACACCTTC. The J gene is TRBJ1-2, the V gene TRBV7-2; D ambiguous. This CDR3 has 15 residues. CDR1 and CDR2 (germline): SGHTA, FQGNSA. Trimming removed 1 base at V and 8 bases at J, with 17 bases between.

This clone was seen a handful of times. The chain has TRBV19 and TRBJ2-7, with a tentative D call TRBD1 (7 bases). The CDR3 has 14 amino acids. The V and J ends lost 1 base and 4 bases respectively, with 11 bases between them. Germline CDR1 reads LNHDA; CDR2 reads SQIVND (reference sequence). CDR3 sequence: CASSIVAGGYEQYF. CDR3 in DNA: TGTGCCAGTAGTATAGTAGCAGGGGGGTACGAGCAGTACTTC.

The chain couples TRBV9 to TRBJ2-7, with a possible D match to TRBD2 (6 bases). Germline V gene data show CDR1 as SGDLS and CDR2 as YYNGEE. There are 15 residues in the CDR3. V was shortened by 5 bases and J by 1 base, with 16 bases between the two germline ends. This CDR3 is CASRVTGGGSYEQYF. In DNA form, the CDR3 reads TGTGCCAGCAGAGTTACAGGAGGAGGGTCCTACGAGCAGTACTTC.

The rearrangement joins TRBV6-5 to TRBJ1-4; 8 positions match TRBD1. Germline CDR1 reads MNHEY; CDR2 reads SVGAGI. V shed 5 bases, J shed 3 bases, and the junction held 2 bases outside the gene matches. CDR3 size: 14 residues. DNA for the CDR3: TGTGCCAGCAGTCGGACAGGGCCTAATGAAAAACTGTTTTTT. The encoded protein is CASSRTGPNEKLFF.

The J gene is TRBJ1-2, the V gene TRBV7-8; D is unresolved. The germline V gene has CDR1 SGHVS and CDR2 FQNEAQ. The CDR3 is 13 residues long. Trimming shortened V by 2 bases and J by 5 bases, and 9 bases separated the two germline ends. The CDR3 is CASSLSAGYGYTF. DNA for the CDR3: TGTGCCAGCAGCTTATCAGCGGGGTATGGCTACACCTTC.

The rearrangement uses TRBV4-1 and TRBJ2-7; no reliable D call. Germline V gene data show CDR1 as MGHRA and CDR2 as YSYEKL. With 0 bases removed from V and 3 bases from J, the gap between germline ends came to 21 bases. The CDR3 has 18 residues. Here the CDR3 DNA reads TGCGCCAGCAGCCAAGAAGGATGGTCTGGTAACTGGCTCTACGAGCAGTACTTC. Its translation: CASSQEGWSGNWLYEQYF.

The chain links TRBV18 to TRBJ2-7; 7 nucleotides align to TRBD1. Germline CDR1 KGHSH, CDR2 LQKENI. The CDR3 is 15 amino acids. The V gene end was trimmed by 0 bases and the J gene end by 6 bases; junction bases not matched to a gene: 8. This chain's CDR3 is CASSPPPGQRSEQYF. DNA of the CDR3: TGTGCCAGCTCACCACCGCCGGGACAGAGGAGCGAGCAGTACTTC.

This sequence joins TRBV6-6 and TRBJ1-4; D ambiguous. V was shortened by 5 bases and J by 0 bases, with 7 bases between the two germline ends. Germline V gene lookup returns CDR1 MNHNY and CDR2 SVGAGI (reference sequence). The CDR3 consists of 14 residues. The CDR3 bases are TGTGCCAGCAGTATTTCGGCAACTAATGAAAAACTGTTTTTT. Its translation: CASSISATNEKLFF.

This chain links TRBV15 with TRBJ1-1, with a tentative D call TRBD1 (6 bases). CDR3 length: 15 residues. CDR1 and CDR2 from the germline V gene are LNHNV and YYDKDF (reference sequence). Between the trimmed V and J ends, which lost 1 base and 5 bases, there was a span of 14 bases. The CDR3 spells CATSRGGAERTEAFF. DNA of the CDR3: TGTGCCACCAGCAGAGGGGGGGCGGAGCGGACTGAAGCTTTCTTT.

The rearrangement joins TRBV7-6 to TRBJ2-3; D is perhaps TRBD2 (6 bases). The CDR3 covers 14 residues. Trimming removed 5 bases at V and 6 bases at J, with 15 bases between. Germline V lookup: CDR1 SGHVS, CDR2 FNYEAQ. This chain's CDR3 is CASSPGTAFDTQYF. The CDR3 DNA reads TGTGCCAGCAGCCCCGGGACTGCCTTCGATACGCAGTATTTT.

The CDR3, as DNA: TGTGCCAGCAGAGACAGGGGAGGGACTGAAGCTTTCTTT. This codes for CASRDRGGTEAFF. The chain is built from TRBV2 and TRBJ1-1; TRBD1 matches at 8 bases. V was clipped by 6 bases and J by 5 bases; unmatched bases: 5. In germline, CDR1 is SNHLY, CDR2 FYNNEI. The CDR3 extends over 13 amino acids.

The genes are TRBV2 and TRBJ2-5; 9 bases are shared with TRBD1. J was trimmed by 5 bases and V by 3 bases; bases with no gene match: 7. The V gene's germline CDR1 is SNHLY and CDR2 FYNNEI. The CDR3 is 15 amino acids. The DNA of the CDR3 is TGTGCCAGCAGTGAGTCGACAGGGGGTTGGGAGACCCAGTACTTC. Protein product: CASSESTGGWETQYF. The variable domain in full, completed from reference TRBV2 and TRBJ2-5, reads EPEVTQTPSHQVTQMGQEVILRCVPISNHLYFYWYRQILGQKVEFLVSFYNNEISEKSEIFDDQFSVERPDGSNFTLKIRSTKLEDSAMYFCASSESTGGWETQYFGPGTRLLVL.

This rearrangement joins TRBV4-2 to TRBJ2-1; weak D call: TRBD1 (5 bases). This CDR3 has 14 residues. Germline lookup yields CDR1 LGHNA and CDR2 YNFKEQ. Trimming removed 0 bases from V and 2 bases from J, with 5 bases in between. CDR3 nucleotide sequence: TGTGCCAGCAGCCAAGAGGGGCCCTACAATGAGCAGTTCTTC. Protein: CASSQEGPYNEQFF.

This rearrangement joins TRBV15 to TRBJ2-2, with 10 bases matching TRBD1. The CDR3 is made up of 15 amino acids. Unmatched junction bases numbered 1, after V lost 1 base and J lost 5 bases. CDR1 and CDR2 (germline): LNHNV, YYDKDF (reference sequence). CDR3 in amino acids: CATSRGQGATGELFF. The CDR3 nucleotides read TGTGCCACCAGCAGAGGACAGGGGGCTACCGGGGAGCTGTTTTTT.

The chain employs TRBV7-2 and TRBJ1-2; unclear D gene. V was shortened by 6 bases and J by 7 bases, with 9 bases between the two germline ends. The CDR3 is made up of 11 amino acids. Germline V lookup: CDR1 SGHTA, CDR2 FQGNSA. DNA of the CDR3: TGTGCCAGCAGAAGGGAGGGTGGCTACACCTTC. It specifies CASRREGGYTF.

The chain recombines TRBV5-4 with TRBJ2-3; D remains ambiguous. The CDR3 length is 13 residues. The V end was cut by 0 bases, the J end by 9 bases, with 11 bases between. Looked up from germline, CDR1 is SGHNT and CDR2 is YYREEE (reference sequence). The CDR3, as DNA: TGTGCCAGCAGCTTGGAATGGGCCGGAACGCAGTATTTT. Protein: CASSLEWAGTQYF.

The V gene is TRBV30, the J gene TRBJ1-1; D gene uncertain. Germline V gives CDR1 GTSNPN, CDR2 SVGIG (reference sequence). The V end lost 0 bases, the J end lost 6 bases, and 8 bases lay between the germline ends. This CDR3 comprises 12 residues. Here the CDR3 DNA reads TGTGCCTGGAGTGTACGGAGGGCTGAAGCTTTCTTT. Amino acid sequence: CAWSVRRAEAFF.

The chain is built from TRBV5-1 and TRBJ2-5; TRBD1 matches 8 bases. Germline values: CDR1 SGHRS, CDR2 YFSETQ. CDR3 length: 14 amino acids. With V trimmed by 3 bases and J by 2 bases, 3 bases remained unmatched. CDR3 nucleotide sequence: TGCGCCAGCAGCTCAGGACAGGGTCAAGAGACCCAGTACTTC. This codes for CASSSGQGQETQYF.